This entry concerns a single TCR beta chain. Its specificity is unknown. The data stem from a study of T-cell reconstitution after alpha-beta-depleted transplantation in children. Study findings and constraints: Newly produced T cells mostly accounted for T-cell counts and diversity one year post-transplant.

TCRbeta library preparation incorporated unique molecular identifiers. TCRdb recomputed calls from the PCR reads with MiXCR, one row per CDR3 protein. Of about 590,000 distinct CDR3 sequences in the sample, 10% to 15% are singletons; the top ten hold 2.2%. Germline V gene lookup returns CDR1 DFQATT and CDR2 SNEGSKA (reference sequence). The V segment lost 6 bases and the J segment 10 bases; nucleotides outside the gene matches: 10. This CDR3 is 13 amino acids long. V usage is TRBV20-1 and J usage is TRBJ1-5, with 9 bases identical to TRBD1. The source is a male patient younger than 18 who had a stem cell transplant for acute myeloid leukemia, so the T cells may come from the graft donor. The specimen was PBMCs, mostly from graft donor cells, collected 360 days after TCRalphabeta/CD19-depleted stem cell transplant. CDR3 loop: CSAAGTGTEPQHF. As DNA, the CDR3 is TGCAGTGCAGCCGGGACAGGGACGGAACCCCAGCATTTT.